Listed below are T cell receptor beta chains from one sample, sequenced in a study of cytotoxic CD8 clonotypes in ibrutinib-treated CLL. The assay was immunoSEQ multiplex PCR, and TCRdb's table has in-frame clones only and misses some. The sample includes 190,000 or so clones, 72% seen only once; the top ten take around an eighth. Sequenced material: PBMCs, taken after 24 months of ibrutinib treatment. Receptors were obtained from a human donor with chronic lymphocytic leukemia. The CDR3 runs from the conserved cysteine through the conserved F or W. A D gene is named only where the DNA matches it firmly. Expanded clones are given a class, and other clones once, few, many or no size at all.

clone_size d_call j_call v_call cdr3_aa cdr3_nt
. . TRBJ1-1 TRBV5-4 CASILHSGGNTEAFF TGTGCCAGCATCTTGCATTCCGGCGGGAACACTGAAGCTTTCTTT
. TRBD2 TRBJ2-1 TRBV15 CATSRELAGGPREFF TGTGCCACCAGCAGAGAACTAGCGGGAGGCCCCCGTGAGTTCTTC
. . TRBJ2-1 TRBV6-5 CASSRLRNEQFF TGTGCCAGCAGCCGTTTAAGGAATGAGCAGTTCTTC
. . TRBJ2-5 TRBV11-2 CASSRGVQETQYF TGTGCCAGCAGCCGAGGCGTTCAAGAGACCCAGTACTTC
. . TRBJ1-2 TRBV2 CASSILTTNYGYTF TGTGCCAGCAGTATACTAACAACTAACTATGGCTACACCTTC
. . TRBJ1-1 TRBV4-2 CASSQVIGSEGMLTEAFF TGTGCCAGCAGCCAGGTTATTGGCTCGGAGGGAATGTTAACTGAAGCTTTCTTT
. . TRBJ2-1 TRBV5-1 CASSLGAGWVGINEQFF TGCGCCAGCAGCTTGGGGGCAGGCTGGGTGGGAATCAATGAGCAGTTCTTC
. . TRBJ2-3 TRBV4-1 CASSDLGRGPTDTQYF TGCGCCAGCAGTGACCTTGGGAGGGGGCCCACAGATACGCAGTATTTT
few TRBD2 TRBJ2-7 TRBV15 CATSPRGGREQYF TGTGCCACCAGCCCACGGGGGGGGCGGGAGCAGTACTTC
. . TRBJ1-2 TRBV5-6 CASSTNRQTYGYTF TGTGCCAGCAGCACAAACAGACAAACCTATGGCTACACCTTC
. . TRBJ2-3 TRBV27 CASSTDTQYF TGTGCCAGCAGCACAGATACGCAGTATTTT
few TRBD1 TRBJ1-2 TRBV27 CASSANPGQIGYTF TGTGCCAGCAGTGCAAATCCGGGACAGATTGGCTACACCTTC
. . TRBJ2-7 TRBV28 CASSDLLYEQYF TGTGCCAGCAGTGATCTCCTCTACGAGCAGTACTTC
few . TRBJ2-7 TRBV28 CASSLYQTEQYF TGTGCCAGCAGTTTATACCAGACCGAGCAGTACTTC
. . TRBJ1-1 TRBV5-1 CASSSDGNTEAFF TGCGCCAGCAGCTCCGACGGTAACACTGAAGCTTTCTTT
. TRBD1 TRBJ2-1 TRBV7-6 CASSSLAGTGGINEQFF TGTGCCAGCAGCTCCCTCGCGGGGACAGGGGGTATCAATGAGCAGTTCTTC
few . TRBJ2-7 TRBV7-8 CASSLGGHTLYEQYF TGTGCCAGCAGCTTAGGGGGACACACCCTGTACGAGCAGTACTTC
once . TRBJ1-4 TRBV27 CASSQYRANEKLFF TGTGCCAGCAGTCAGTACCGCGCTAATGAAAAACTGTTTTTT
. . TRBJ1-1 TRBV5-4 CASSDPGRRNTEAFF TGTGCCAGCAGCGACCCGGGCAGGAGGAACACTGAAGCTTTCTTT
. . TRBJ1-3 TRBV4-3 CASSQDTAVSGNTIYF TGCGCCAGCAGCCAAGATACGGCAGTCTCTGGAAACACCATATATTTT
. . TRBJ2-5 TRBV7-7 CASSLGIQETQYF TGTGCCAGCAGCTTAGGAATCCAAGAGACCCAGTACTTC
few . TRBJ1-1 TRBV4-1 CASSPGAGLNTEAFF TGCGCCAGCAGCCCGGGGGCGGGCTTGAACACTGAAGCTTTCTTT
. TRBD2 TRBJ2-7 TRBV28 CASAGTSDIYEQYF TGTGCCAGCGCTGGGACTAGCGACATCTACGAGCAGTACTTC
. TRBD2 TRBJ2-3 TRBV7-2 CASSLGLAGSTDTQYF TGTGCCAGCAGCTTAGGCTTAGCGGGAAGCACAGATACGCAGTATTTT
. . TRBJ2-7 TRBV5-6 CASSPRPHRSSYEQYF TGTGCCAGCAGCCCAAGACCCCATAGGAGCTCCTACGAGCAGTACTTC
. TRBD2 TRBJ2-7 TRBV27 CASSSELAGGTEQYF TGTGCCAGCAGTTCCGAACTAGCGGGAGGCACGGAGCAGTACTTC
. . TRBJ2-3 TRBV7-2 CASSPEVGRADTQYF TGTGCCAGCAGCCCAGAAGTGGGCAGGGCAGATACGCAGTATTTT
few TRBD1 TRBJ2-2 TRBV2 CASSTGAGELFF TGTGCCAGCAGCACAGGGGCCGGGGAGCTGTTTTTT
. . TRBJ2-1 TRBV11-2 CASSPRQYSYNEQFF TGTGCCAGCAGCCCGCGACAGTACTCCTACAATGAGCAGTTCTTC
. . TRBJ2-7 TRBV13 CASSTGPSGQYF TGTGCCAGCAGCACGGGCCCCTCGGGTCAGTACTTC